This is a list of T cell receptor beta chains from one sample in a study of response to subunit inactivated influenza vaccine. TCRdb re-called the RT-PCR reads through MiXCR, storing one row per CDR3 protein. The table records 550,000 to 800,000 distinct CDR3 sequences, less than 20% of them present only once. Sequencing was performed on PBMCs from blood, taken approximately 12 days after vaccination. The receptors were gathered from a man aged 50 to 60 who received an inactivated influenza vaccine. Each CDR3 is given with its conserved first and last residue. Fields, in order: clone size, CDR3 length, D gene, V gene, J gene, CDR3 protein, CDR3 DNA. A D gene is named only where the DNA matches it firmly. Size tells how often a clone was seen (once, few, many) or the class of an expanded clone, and some rows leave it out.

.	15	TRBD1	TRBV4-3	TRBJ2-1	CASSQQTGGDNEQFF	TGCGCCAGCAGCCAACAAACAGGGGGAGACAATGAGCAGTTCTTC
many	11	.	TRBV12-3/TRBV12-4	TRBJ2-1	CASSRGNKQFF	TGTGCCAGCAGTCGAGGTAACAAGCAGTTCTTC
many	16	TRBD2	TRBV29-1	TRBJ2-1	CSVEGPVRTRINEQFF	TGCAGCGTTGAAGGACCGGTAAGGACTAGAATAAATGAGCAGTTCTTC
.	16	.	TRBV14	TRBJ2-1	CASSQLQGGRGNEQFF	TGTGCCAGCAGCCAACTCCAAGGAGGAAGAGGAAATGAGCAGTTCTTC
few	14	.	TRBV5-5	TRBJ2-5	CASSTSPYQETQYF	TGTGCCAGCAGCACATCACCGTACCAAGAGACCCAGTACTTC
once	13	.	TRBV20-1	TRBJ2-7	CSAEGWGSSEQYF	TGCAGTGCTGAAGGATGGGGGTCTAGCGAGCAGTACTTC
many	16	TRBD1	TRBV20-1	TRBJ1-5	CSAIESIGQGNQPQHF	TGCAGTGCCATAGAGAGCATTGGACAGGGTAATCAGCCCCAGCATTTT
few	15	.	TRBV24-1	TRBJ2-1	CATSDSTVSYNEQFF	TGTGCCACCAGTGATTCGACAGTCTCCTACAATGAGCAGTTCTTC
few	16	.	TRBV18	TRBJ1-5	CASSRQSSYSNQPQHF	TGTGCCAGCTCACGGCAGAGCTCTTATAGCAATCAGCCCCAGCATTTT
many	16	TRBD2	TRBV7-8	TRBJ2-1	CASSLIAGGIHNEQFF	TGTGCCAGCAGCTTGATAGCGGGAGGTATCCACAATGAGCAGTTCTTC